This TCR beta chain was captured by sequencing in a study of type 1 regulatory T cells. Whole-study context: T-allo10 is an in vitro-generated, Tr1-enriched CD4 T cell product specific for alloantigen.

Germline lookup yields CDR1 LGHNA and CDR2 YSLEER. The CDR3 runs 15 residues. Trimming left V 4 bases short and J 4 bases short, with 16 bases between. In TCRdb, the reads were re-called with MiXCR into one record per CDR3 protein. This table has about 24,000 distinct CDR3 sequences, just under 75% appearing once. Remarks on this clonotype: Its target is not known.

The gene calls are TRBV4-3 and TRBJ1-2, with unresolved D. The receptor was isolated from a human donor in good health. Source material: cultured T cells, either the whole culture or a sorted T cell fraction (not recorded which). Subset meaning: Tr1-enriched cell product generated in vitro against host alloantigens. The DNA of the CDR3 is TGCGCCAGCAGCCGAAGAGTTGGGGAGGGCTATGGCTACACCTTC. Its protein is CASSRRVGEGYGYTF.